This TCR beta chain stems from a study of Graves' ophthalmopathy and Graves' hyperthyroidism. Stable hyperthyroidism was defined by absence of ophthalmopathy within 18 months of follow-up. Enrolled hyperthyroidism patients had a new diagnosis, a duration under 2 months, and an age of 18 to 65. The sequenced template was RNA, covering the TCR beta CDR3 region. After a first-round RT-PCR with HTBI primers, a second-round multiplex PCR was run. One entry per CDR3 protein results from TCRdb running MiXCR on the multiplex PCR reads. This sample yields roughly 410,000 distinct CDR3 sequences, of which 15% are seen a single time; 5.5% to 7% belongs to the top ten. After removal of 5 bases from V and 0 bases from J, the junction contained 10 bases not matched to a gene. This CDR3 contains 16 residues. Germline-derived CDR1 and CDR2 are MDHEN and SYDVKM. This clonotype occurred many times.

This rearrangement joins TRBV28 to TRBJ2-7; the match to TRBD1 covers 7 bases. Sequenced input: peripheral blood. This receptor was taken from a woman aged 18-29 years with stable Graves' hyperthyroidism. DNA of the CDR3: TGTGCCAGCAGTGGTCCGGACAGGCGGAGCTCCTACGAGCAGTACTTC. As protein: CASSGPDRRSSYEQYF. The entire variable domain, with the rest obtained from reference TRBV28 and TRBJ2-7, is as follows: DVKVTQSSRYLVKRTGEKVFLECVQDMDHENMFWYRQDPGLGLRLIYFSYDVKMKEKGDIPEGYSVSREKKERFSLILESASTNQTSMYLCASSGPDRRSSYEQYFGPGTRLTVT.